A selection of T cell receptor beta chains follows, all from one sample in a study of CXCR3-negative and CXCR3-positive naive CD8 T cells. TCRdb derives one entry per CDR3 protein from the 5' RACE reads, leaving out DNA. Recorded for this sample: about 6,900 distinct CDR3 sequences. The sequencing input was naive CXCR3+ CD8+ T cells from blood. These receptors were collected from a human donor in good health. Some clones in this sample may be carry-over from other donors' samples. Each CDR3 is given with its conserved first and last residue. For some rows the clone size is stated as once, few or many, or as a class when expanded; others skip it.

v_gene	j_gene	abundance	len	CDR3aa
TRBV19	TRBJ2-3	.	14	CASSTAGTTDTQYF
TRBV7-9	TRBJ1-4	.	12	CASSSHPGKLFF
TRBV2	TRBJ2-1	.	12	CASSSTYNEQFF
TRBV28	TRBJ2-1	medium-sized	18	CASSPELAGGLSYNEQFF
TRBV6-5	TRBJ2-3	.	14	CASSKTSAPRKQYF
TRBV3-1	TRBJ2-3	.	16	CASSPETGVGPDTQYF
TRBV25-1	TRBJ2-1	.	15	CASSEGLGSYNEQFF
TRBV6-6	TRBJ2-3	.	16	CASRKADGGTTDTQYF
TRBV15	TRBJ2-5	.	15	CATSRDADGIETQYF
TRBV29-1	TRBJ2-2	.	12	CSLRMNTGELFF
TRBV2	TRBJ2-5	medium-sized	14	CASSGGPRVETQYF
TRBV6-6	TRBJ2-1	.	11	CASTRDTSWFF
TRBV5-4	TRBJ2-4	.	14	CASSLELAKNIQYF
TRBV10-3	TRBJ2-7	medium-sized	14	CAISDDRGSGEQYF
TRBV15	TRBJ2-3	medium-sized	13	CATSLMRTDTQYF
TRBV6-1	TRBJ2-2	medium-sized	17	CASRGLAGGENTGELFF
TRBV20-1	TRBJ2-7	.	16	CSARVGTTGESYEQYF
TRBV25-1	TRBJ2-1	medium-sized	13	CASSNYKYNEQFF
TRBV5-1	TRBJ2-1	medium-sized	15	CASSSGLAGDDEQFF
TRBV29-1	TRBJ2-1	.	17	CSVSVPYTGFSNNEQFF
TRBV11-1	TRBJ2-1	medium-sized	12	CASSLVGNEQFF
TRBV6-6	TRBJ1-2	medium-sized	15	CASNQRAAGPSGYTF
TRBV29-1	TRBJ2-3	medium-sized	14	CSAYTSGNTDTQYF
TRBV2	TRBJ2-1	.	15	CASSEQGSSYNEQFF
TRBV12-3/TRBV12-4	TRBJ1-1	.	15	CASSPRDSQGTEAFF
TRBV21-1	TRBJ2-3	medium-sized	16	CASSKRKGIPPDTQYF